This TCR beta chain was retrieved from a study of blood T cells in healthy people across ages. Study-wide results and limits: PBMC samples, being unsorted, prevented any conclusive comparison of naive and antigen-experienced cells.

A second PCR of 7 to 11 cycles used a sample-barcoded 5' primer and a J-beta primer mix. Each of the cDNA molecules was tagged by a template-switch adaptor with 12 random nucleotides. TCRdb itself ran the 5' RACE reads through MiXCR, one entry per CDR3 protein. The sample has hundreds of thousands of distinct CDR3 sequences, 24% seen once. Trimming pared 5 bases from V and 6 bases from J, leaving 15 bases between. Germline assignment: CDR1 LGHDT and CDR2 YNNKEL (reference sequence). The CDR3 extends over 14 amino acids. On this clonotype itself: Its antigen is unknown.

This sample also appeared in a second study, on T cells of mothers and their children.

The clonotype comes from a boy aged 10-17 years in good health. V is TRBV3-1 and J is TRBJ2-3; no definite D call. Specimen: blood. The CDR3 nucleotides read TGTGCCAGCAGCGAACGATCGGGCTTGGATACGCAGTATTTT. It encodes CASSERSGLDTQYF.